This entry features one TCR beta chain sequence. Its antigen is unidentified. The data are from a study of T cell responses to AZD1222 COVID-19 vaccine. The CDR3 sequence is 17 residues long. The V gene's germline CDR1 is LNHDA and CDR2 SQIVND (reference sequence). Trimming left V 6 bases short and J 1 base short, with 19 bases between. Study-wide points: Females outnumbered males among donors, who were mostly white British; clonal diversity was possibly underestimated.

Using immunoSEQ multiplex PCR, the repertoire was profiled, and TCRdb retains in-frame clones only, with some absent. The table has about 180,000 clones, 90% to 95% seen once. The TCR comes from an adult who received the MenACWY meningococcal vaccine as a control. The source material was peripheral blood, sampled 28 days after the second dose of the MenACWY control vaccine. The chain joins TRBV19 to TRBJ2-4; TRBD2 might be the D (5 bases). The CDR3 loop reads CASSPGPAEVAKNIQYF. In nucleotides, the CDR3 is TGTGCCAGTAGCCCTGGTCCAGCGGAAGTGGCCAAAAACATTCAGTACTTC.